This T cell receptor (beta chain) derives from a study of vaccination effects on CD4 cells after COVID-19. Study-level background: Following the second dose by a median of 72 days, the post-vaccine samples were obtained. Study outcomes and limitations: Marked contraction was observed in infection-induced and vaccine-induced clones late after vaccination.

Sequencing used immunoSEQ multiplex PCR; TCRdb keeps in-frame clones, though not all of them. The repertoire holds more than 12,000 clones, with roughly 75% as singletons. This CDR3 comprises 14 residues. V lost 6 bases, J lost 4 bases, and 7 bases stayed unmatched. In germline, CDR1 is LNHDA, CDR2 SQIVND (reference sequence). Sequencing followed a ViraFEST assay step that expanded antigen-specific CD4+ T cells with viral peptide pools. It was after approximately 11 days of culture that CD4+ T cells were isolated. As their vaccination, participants received two doses of either BNT162b2 or mRNA-1273. Half the medium was replaced with IL-2 medium on days 3 and 7. Concerning this clone itself: Its specificity is unknown.

The sample consisted of CD4+ T cells from PBMCs cultured with HCoV-NL63 spike peptides, taken after COVID-19 vaccination. The V gene is TRBV19, the J gene TRBJ1-2; TRBD1 matches 8 bases. The TCR was taken from a human donor who received a COVID-19 vaccine. CDR3 sequence (DNA): TGTGCCAGTAGGACGGACAGGGCCAGCTATGGCTACACCTTC. Protein sequence: CASRTDRASYGYTF.